The 8 T cell receptor beta chains presented below share a single source sample, sequenced in a study of blood T cell repertoires in COVID-19. The table came from immunoSEQ multiplex PCR; TCRdb's copy has only in-frame clones and leaves some out. The sample records roughly 150,000 clones, over 80% being singletons. Source material: peripheral blood. The receptors were sampled from an elderly woman with COVID-19, enrolled during active disease.

This rearrangement joins TRBV9 to TRBJ2-7; a possible D gene is TRBD1 (5 bases). The V end was cut by 0 bases, the J end by 2 bases, with 15 bases between. The CDR3 loop spans 16 amino acids. Germline V gene sequence: CDR1 SGDLS, CDR2 YYNGEE. In DNA, the CDR3 is TGTGCCAGCAGCGTAGCCCCGGACAAGGGAACCTACGAGCAGTACTTC. Encoded protein: CASSVAPDKGTYEQYF.

The chain employs TRBV18 and TRBJ2-1; D gene ambiguous. The CDR3 consists of 11 residues. V was pared by 3 bases and J by 10 bases, with 7 bases between. Per the germline V gene, CDR1 is KGHSH and CDR2 is LQKENI. CDR3 nucleotide sequence: TGTGCCAGCTCACCTCTAGAAGAGCAGTTCTTC. Translated, it gives CASSPLEEQFF. The complete variable domain, with remaining parts taken from reference TRBV18 and TRBJ2-1, reads NAGVMQNPRHLVRRRGQEARLRCSPMKGHSHVYWYRQLPEEGLKFMVYLQKENIIDESGMPKERFSAEFPKEGPSILRIQQVVRGDSAAYFCASSPLEEQFFGPGTRLTVL.

The chain recombines TRBV18 with TRBJ2-7; 7 bases agree with TRBD2. The germline V gene has CDR1 KGHSH and CDR2 LQKENI. The CDR3 has 14 residues. V lost 6 bases and J lost 4; bases outside the gene matches: 9. CDR3 protein: CASSQPGGGYEQYF. CDR3 DNA: TGTGCCAGCTCTCAGCCGGGAGGTGGGTACGAGCAGTACTTC. Drawing the rest from reference TRBV18 and TRBJ2-7, the complete variable domain is NAGVMQNPRHLVRRRGQEARLRCSPMKGHSHVYWYRQLPEEGLKFMVYLQKENIIDESGMPKERFSAEFPKEGPSILRIQQVVRGDSAAYFCASSQPGGGYEQYFGPGTRLTVT.

The V and J genes are TRBV5-1 and TRBJ2-3, with a tentative D call TRBD1 (6 bases). Germline CDR1 SGHRS, CDR2 YFSETQ. There are 16 residues in the CDR3. V lost 0 bases and J lost 3, with 14 bases in between. The CDR3 sequence: CASSLAGAGGTDTQYF. The DNA for the CDR3 is TGCGCCAGCAGCTTGGCAGGGGCAGGTGGGACAGATACGCAGTATTTT.

The rearrangement links TRBV28 to TRBJ2-7, with 10 bases that match TRBD2. The CDR3 has 14 residues. The junction had 6 bases not matched to a gene; V was cut back by 3 bases and J by 7 bases. The germline V gene encodes CDR1 MDHEN and CDR2 SYDVKM. CDR3 sequence: CASSFDSGGREQYF. Written as DNA, the CDR3 is TGTGCCAGCAGTTTCGATAGCGGGGGGAGGGAGCAGTACTTC. The variable domain in full, completed from reference TRBV28 and TRBJ2-7, reads DVKVTQSSRYLVKRTGEKVFLECVQDMDHENMFWYRQDPGLGLRLIYFSYDVKMKEKGDIPEGYSVSREKKERFSLILESASTNQTSMYLCASSFDSGGREQYFGPGTRLTVT.

V and J are TRBV5-4 and TRBJ2-7; 11 positions agree with TRBD2. The germline CDR1 and CDR2 sequences are SGHNT and YYREEE (reference sequence). The V segment lost 4 bases and the J segment 0 bases; nucleotides outside the gene matches: 9. The CDR3 consists of 17 residues. The CDR3 sequence is CASSQGLAGTHSYEQYF. The CDR3 DNA follows: TGTGCCAGCAGCCAAGGACTAGCGGGTACGCACTCCTACGAGCAGTACTTC.

This rearrangement joins TRBV7-9 to TRBJ2-1; 7 positions agree with TRBD2. CDR3 length: 17 amino acids. V trimming: 3 bases; J trimming: 0 bases; junction bases outside the gene matches: 8. Per germline, CDR1 SEHNR and CDR2 FQNEAQ (reference sequence). This CDR3 is CASSLETSSLSYNEQFF. Written as DNA, the CDR3 is TGTGCCAGCAGCTTGGAGACTAGCTCCCTCTCCTACAATGAGCAGTTCTTC.

The V call is TRBV12-3 or TRBV12-4, the J call TRBJ2-1, with 7 bases lining up with TRBD2. This CDR3 has 13 amino acids. The J segment lost 7 bases and the V segment lost 7 bases, leaving 7 bases of the junction unmatched. DNA for the CDR3: TGTGCCAGCATCCCAGCGGGGTCAAATGAGCAGTTCTTC. Residues: CASIPAGSNEQFF.